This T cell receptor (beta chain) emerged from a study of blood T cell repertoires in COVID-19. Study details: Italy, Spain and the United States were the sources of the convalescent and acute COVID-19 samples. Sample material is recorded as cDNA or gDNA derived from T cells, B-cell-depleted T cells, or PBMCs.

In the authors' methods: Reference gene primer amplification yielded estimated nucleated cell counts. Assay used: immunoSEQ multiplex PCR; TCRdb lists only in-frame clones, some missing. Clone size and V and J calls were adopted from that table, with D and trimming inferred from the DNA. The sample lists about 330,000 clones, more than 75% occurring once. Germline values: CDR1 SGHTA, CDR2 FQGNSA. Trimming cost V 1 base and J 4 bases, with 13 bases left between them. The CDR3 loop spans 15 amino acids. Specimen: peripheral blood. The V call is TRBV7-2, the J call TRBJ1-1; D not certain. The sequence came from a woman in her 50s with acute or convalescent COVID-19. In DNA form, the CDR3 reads TGTGCCAGCAGCTTAGTCTGGCAGGACTCCACTGAAGCTTTCTTT. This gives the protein CASSLVWQDSTEAFF.